The present entry profiles one T cell receptor (beta chain) with its context. This sample is part of a study of T-cell memory formation after mild COVID-19. Germline values: CDR1 MNHEY, CDR2 SVGAGI. J lost 0 bases, V lost 9 bases, and 6 bases had no gene match. The CDR3 spans 14 residues. MiXCR, applied by TCRdb to the 5' RACE reads, yields one record per CDR3 protein. This sample has a few hundred thousand distinct CDR3 sequences, with around 20% found just once. The chain employs TRBV6-5 and TRBJ1-2; 8 bases line up with TRBD1. Sequenced sample: PBMCs or a T cell subset sorted from them (not recorded which). The receptor comes from a man in his late teens or twenties who had mild COVID-19 (a few samples of this study predate the infection). Cell type and time point are not known. The CDR3 coding sequence is TGTGCCAGTGCCTCAGGGGGCACTAACTATGGCTACACCTTC. Translated, it gives CASASGGTNYGYTF.